This T cell receptor beta chain came from a study of blood T cell repertoires in COVID-19. Study as a whole: Both acute and convalescent COVID-19 samples were obtained from the United States, Italy and Spain.

This table comes from immunoSEQ multiplex PCR, and its TCRdb copy is limited to in-frame clones, with some not included. The sample holds about 150,000 clones; over 80% are singletons and the top ten take 4.5% to 6%. Recruitment covered 20 to 25 US areas and drew participants whose ages spanned roughly 18 to 89 years. Each participant's cohort was designated according to participant-reported clinical history. This clone was seen ten or more times. V lost 3 bases to trimming and J lost 4 bases, with 12 bases between them. The CDR3 runs 14 residues. Germline V gene sequence: CDR1 KGHSH, CDR2 LQKENI. V and J are TRBV18 and TRBJ1-1; weak D call: TRBD1 (6 bases). The sequenced sample consisted of PBMCs or T cells enriched from blood (not recorded which). The source of this sequence is a woman aged 45-59 years who had been exposed to COVID-19. The DNA of the CDR3 is TGTGCCAGCTCACCCGCGGGAGGGGGCACTGAAGCTTTCTTT. This encodes CASSPAGGGTEAFF.